Reported below is one TCR beta chain. The data were obtained in a study of blood T cell repertoires in COVID-19. Study in general: Sites across the United States, Italy and Spain contributed samples from acute and convalescent COVID-19. The analysed material was cDNA or gDNA that came from T cells, B-cell-depleted T cells, or PBMCs.

How the authors handled the data: Reference gene primer amplification yielded estimated nucleated cell counts. Clones were read by immunoSEQ multiplex PCR, and TCRdb kept only the in-frame ones, dropping some. The DNA gave D and trimming, while V, J and clone size come from that table. The sample has 71,000 or so clones, 80% to 90% seen once. The CDR3 covers 16 residues. V lost 1 base to trimming and J lost 0 bases, with 10 bases between them. From germline, CDR1 is MGHRA and CDR2 YSYEKL. The sample comprised peripheral blood. The clonotype was recovered from a man older than 75 in a cohort sampled during active COVID-19. The chain joins TRBV4-1 to TRBJ2-1, with D uncertain. The CDR3, as DNA: TGCGCCAGCAGCCAAGTAGACTTAATCTCCTACAATGAGCAGTTCTTC. Translated, it gives CASSQVDLISYNEQFF.